Below are 4 T cell receptor beta chains sequenced from a single sample in a study of beta chain features in type 1 diabetes. All of the isolated RNA was reverse transcribed, so expressed TCRB transcripts were sequenced. Generated by immunoSEQ multiplex PCR, the TCRdb table keeps only in-frame clones and is missing some. The table lists 350,000 to 450,000 clones, approximately 15% of them singletons, with about 0.034% in the top ten. Sequencing used naive CD4+ T cells from blood. The receptor source for this set is a young man in good health.

The V gene is TRBV4-1, the J gene TRBJ1-5; no definite D call. The CDR3 has 13 amino acids. Per the germline V gene, CDR1 is MGHRA and CDR2 is YSYEKL. The V end was cut by 3 bases, the J end by 7 bases, with 10 bases between. The CDR3 DNA is TGCGCCAGCAGCCATGTGGGAGAACAGCCCCAGCATTTT. Protein sequence: CASSHVGEQPQHF.

V usage is TRBV30 and J usage is TRBJ2-1; a weak D match, TRBD2 (5 bases). The CDR3 has 13 amino acids. V was clipped by 8 bases and J by 0 bases, with 11 bases between them. Germline V gene data show CDR1 as GTSNPN and CDR2 as SVGIG (reference sequence). As DNA, the CDR3 is TGTGCCAGTGCTAGCTTCTCCTACAATGAGCAGTTCTTC. This gives the protein CASASFSYNEQFF.

CDR3 loop: CASSEVTSGGLETQYF. CDR3 coding DNA: TGTGCCAGCAGTGAGGTGACTAGCGGGGGTCTGGAGACCCAGTACTTC. This chain connects TRBV6-1 to TRBJ2-5; 12 bases map to TRBD2. Germline V lookup: CDR1 MNHNS, CDR2 SASEGT. The CDR3 covers 16 residues. Unmatched junction bases numbered 7, after V lost 3 bases and J lost 5 bases.

This clone was counted a few times. The gene calls are TRBV6-1 and TRBJ2-7; 7 bases are a match to TRBD1. J lost 2 bases, V lost 6 bases, and 4 bases had no gene match. CDR3 size: 13 residues. From germline, CDR1 is MNHNS and CDR2 SASEGT. CDR3 sequence: CASRDRATYEQYV. The CDR3 DNA sequence: TGTGCCAGCAGAGACAGGGCGACCTACGAGCAGTACGTC.